The 14 T cell receptor beta chains given below trace back to one sample, sequenced in a study of beta chain features in type 1 diabetes. The isolated RNA, all of it, was reverse transcribed, so expressed TCRB transcripts were what got sequenced. Method: immunoSEQ multiplex PCR; TCRdb's copy keeps in-frame clones and lacks some. The table shows almost 350,000 clones, with around 7.6% occurring only once. Material: central memory CD4+ T cells from blood. The receptor set was obtained from a woman younger than 30 in good health.

CDR3 region: CASSQSEAPYNEQFF. The CDR3, as DNA: TGTGCCAGCAGCCAAAGCGAGGCCCCCTACAATGAGCAGTTCTTC. V gene TRBV11-1 combines with J gene TRBJ2-1; the D is unclear. The V gene's germline CDR1 is SGHAT and CDR2 FQDESV (reference sequence). This CDR3 region has 15 residues. Trimming shortened V by 5 bases and J by 2 bases, and 13 bases separated the two germline ends. Using reference TRBV11-1 and TRBJ2-1 for the parts outside the CDR3, the full variable domain is EAEVAQSPRYKITEKSQAVAFWCDPISGHATLYWYRQILGQGPELLVQFQDESVVDDSQLPKDRFSAERLKGVDSTLKIQPAELGDSAMYLCASSQSEAPYNEQFFGPGTRLTVL.

This clone was picked up a small number of times. This chain uses TRBV11-2 with TRBJ2-7, with 10 bases aligning to TRBD1. V was clipped by 3 bases and J by 7 bases; unmatched bases: 6. Germline CDR1 SGHAT, CDR2 FQNNGV. The CDR3 consists of 14 residues. The CDR3 nucleotides are TGTGCCAGCAGCTTCGACAGGGGGCGCGGGGAGCAGTACTTC. Protein sequence: CASSFDRGRGEQYF.

The chain links TRBV6-1 to TRBJ1-2; the D gene is possibly TRBD1 (6 bases). This CDR3 contains 14 residues. The ends were cut back, 1 base at V and 2 bases at J, with 8 bases in the middle. CDR1 MNHNS and CDR2 SASEGT come from the germline V gene. This CDR3 is CASSEGQGNYGYTF. In DNA, the CDR3 is TGTGCCAGCAGTGAAGGGCAGGGGAACTATGGCTACACCTTC.

This clone was counted many times. This chain connects TRBV10-3 to TRBJ1-1; D may be TRBD1 (6 bases). Deletions cut 11 bases from V and 0 bases from J, with 13 bases between. Germline CDR1 reads ENHRY; CDR2 reads SYGVKD. The CDR3 loop spans 13 amino acids. The CDR3 sequence is CAGSGQLNTEAFF. CDR3 DNA: TGTGCCGGTTCAGGACAGTTGAACACTGAAGCTTTCTTT.

V gene TRBV7-2 combines with J gene TRBJ2-5; possibly TRBD1 or TRBD2 for D (5 bases each). Germline V gives CDR1 SGHTA, CDR2 FQGNSA. V shed 3 bases and J shed 4 bases, with 9 bases lying between them. The CDR3 has 13 amino acids. The CDR3 DNA sequence: TGTGCCAGCAGCTTTGAGGGGCGAGAGACCCAGTACTTC. This codes for CASSFEGRETQYF.

A few counts support this clone. The chain uses TRBV5-1 and TRBJ1-1; D possibly corresponds to TRBD1 (5 bases). Germline assignment: CDR1 SGHRS and CDR2 YFSETQ. The CDR3 consists of 14 residues. V was pared by 3 bases and J by 5 bases, with 14 bases between. CDR3 nucleotide sequence: TGCGCCAGCAGCTGGGCAGGGTTGAGGACTGAAGCTTTCTTT. It encodes CASSWAGLRTEAFF.

V gene TRBV11-3 combines with J gene TRBJ2-2; 11 bases fit TRBD2. The CDR3 is 16 amino acids. Germline trimming cut 3 bases from V and 4 bases from J; bases unmatched to any gene: 4. Germline lookup yields CDR1 SGHNT and CDR2 YENEEA. The CDR3 nucleotides read TGTGCCAGCAGCTTTACCGGGACTAGCGGCACCGGGGAGCTGTTTTTT. This gives the protein CASSFTGTSGTGELFF.

CDR3 protein: CASSLGARGGELFF. The CDR3 DNA reads TGCGCCAGCAGCTTGGGGGCGCGTGGCGGGGAGCTGTTTTTT. The chain joins TRBV5-1 to TRBJ2-2; D uncertain. Germline CDR1 is SGHRS and CDR2 is YFSETQ. This CDR3 has 14 amino acids. The germline V and J ends were trimmed by 0 bases and 7 bases, with 10 bases remaining between them. Full variable domain (outside the CDR3, taken from reference TRBV5-1 and TRBJ2-2): KAGVTQTPRYLIKTRGQQVTLSCSPISGHRSVSWYQQTPGQGLQFLFEYFSETQRNKGNFPGRFSGRQFSNSRSEMNVSTLELGDSALYLCASSLGARGGELFFGEGSRLTVL.

Only a few counts were recorded for this clone. The DNA for the CDR3 is TGTGCCAGTAGGATCGGACCTAACGTGTACTTC. Its translation is CASRIGPNVYF. J is TRBJ2-7 and V is TRBV19; D is ambiguous. CDR1 and CDR2 (germline): LNHDA, SQIVND (reference sequence). The CDR3 has 11 residues. V dropped 6 bases and J dropped 12 bases, with 15 bases sitting between them.

A few counts support this clone. The chain is built from TRBV16 and TRBJ1-4; D ambiguous. Germline V gives CDR1 KGHSY, CDR2 FQNENV. The length of the CDR3 is 15 residues. The V end lost 0 bases, the J end lost 0 bases, and 5 bases lay between the germline ends. Written as DNA, the CDR3 is TGTGCCAGCAGCCAATCTGGTGCAACTAATGAAAAACTGTTTTTT. The encoded protein is CASSQSGATNEKLFF.

The chain combines TRBV29-1 with TRBJ2-2, with D perhaps matching TRBD2 (6 bases). Germline assignment: CDR1 SQVTM and CDR2 ANQGSEA. V gave up 4 bases and J gave up 6 bases, with 21 bases separating them. This CDR3 comprises 16 residues. CDR3 nucleotide sequence: TGCAGCGTTGTACTCGGGAGCCTTTCTGAGGCCGGGGAGCTGTTTTTT. Translation: CSVVLGSLSEAGELFF.

This clone has a handful of counts. The chain has TRBV27 and TRBJ1-5, with a weak D call TRBD1 (5 bases). This CDR3 has 14 amino acids. With 3 bases removed from V and 7 bases from J, the gap between germline ends came to 13 bases. CDR1 and CDR2 from the germline V gene are MNHEY and SMNVEV (reference sequence). The CDR3 DNA follows: TGTGCCAGCAGTTTGGCAGGGTCGGGGCAGCCCCAGCATTTT. Translating it yields CASSLAGSGQPQHF.

V is TRBV2 and J is TRBJ1-5; a possible D gene is TRBD1 (5 bases). The CDR3 totals 14 residues. In germline, CDR1 is SNHLY, CDR2 FYNNEI. The V gene lost 6 bases and the J gene lost 0 bases, with 9 bases spanning the gap. The chain's CDR3 is CASRAGYSNQPQHF. The CDR3 bases are TGTGCCAGCAGGGCAGGGTATAGCAATCAGCCCCAGCATTTT.

The chain carries TRBV28 and TRBJ1-2; D remains ambiguous. Germline V lookup: CDR1 MDHEN, CDR2 SYDVKM. This CDR3 spans 10 amino acids. V was trimmed by 4 bases and J by 6 bases, leaving 3 bases between them. CDR3 sequence: CASSSDGYTF. The CDR3 DNA follows: TGTGCCAGCAGTTCGGATGGCTACACCTTC.